A selection of T cell receptor beta chains follows, all from one sample in a study of blood T cell repertoires in COVID-19. Data came from immunoSEQ multiplex PCR; TCRdb stores just in-frame clones and leaves some out. The sample carries about 200,000 clones, roughly 88% recorded once. The source material was peripheral blood. The receptors derive from a man aged 45-65 years with COVID-19, enrolled during active disease. Both conserved end residues are part of each CDR3.

J,V,CDR3
TRBJ2-7,TRBV25-1,CASSEPDSSYEQYF
TRBJ2-3,TRBV4-3,CASSQDTGLNTQYF
TRBJ1-1,TRBV7-2,CASSLGTVREAFF
TRBJ2-5,TRBV19,CASSRHGKETQYF
TRBJ2-1,TRBV6-5,CASSYSQGPYNEQFF
TRBJ2-7,TRBV10-3,CAISGVGRSSPYEQYF
TRBJ1-5,TRBV7-9,CASSLGQGAGQPQHF
TRBJ1-2,TRBV9,CASSHGGQLGFYGYTF
TRBJ2-5,TRBV6-5,CASTTARETQYF
TRBJ2-2,TRBV28,CASSQEGPNTGELFF
TRBJ2-5,TRBV7-9,CAATTSGQETQYF